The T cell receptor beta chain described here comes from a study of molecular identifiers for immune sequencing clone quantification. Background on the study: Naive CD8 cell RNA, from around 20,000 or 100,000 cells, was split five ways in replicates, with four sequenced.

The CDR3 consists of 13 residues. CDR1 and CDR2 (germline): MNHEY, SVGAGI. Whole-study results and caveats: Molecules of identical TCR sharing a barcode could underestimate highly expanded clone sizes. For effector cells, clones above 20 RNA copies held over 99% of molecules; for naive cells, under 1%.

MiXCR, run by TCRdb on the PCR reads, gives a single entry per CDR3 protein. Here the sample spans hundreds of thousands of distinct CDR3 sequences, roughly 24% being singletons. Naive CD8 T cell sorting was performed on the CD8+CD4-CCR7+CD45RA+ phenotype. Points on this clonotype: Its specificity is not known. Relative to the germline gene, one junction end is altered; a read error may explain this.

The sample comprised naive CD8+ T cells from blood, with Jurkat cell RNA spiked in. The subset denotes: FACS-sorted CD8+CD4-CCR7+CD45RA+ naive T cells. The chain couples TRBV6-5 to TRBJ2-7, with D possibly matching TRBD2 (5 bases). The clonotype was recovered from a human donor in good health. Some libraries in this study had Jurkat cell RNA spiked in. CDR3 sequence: CASSYSGGYEQHF. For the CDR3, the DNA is TGTGCCAGCAGTTATTCCGGAGGATACGAGCAGCACTTC.